A single sample gave rise to the 21 T cell receptor beta chains below, sequenced in a study of cytomegalovirus exposure and HLA in healthy donors. The PCR had 60 Vbeta and 13 Jbeta primers. Using immunoSEQ multiplex PCR, the repertoire was profiled, and TCRdb retains in-frame clones only, with some absent. The sample yields under 110,000 clones, roughly four fifths seen once. Sequenced sample: PBMCs. These receptors all come from a woman in her fifties or sixties in good health and CMV-seropositive.

This clone was seen once. V and J are TRBV5-1 and TRBJ2-3; D is perhaps TRBD2 (6 bases). The CDR3 is made up of 14 amino acids. The V end was cut by 7 bases, the J end by 2 bases, with 14 bases between. Germline values: CDR1 SGHRS, CDR2 YFSETQ. The CDR3 region has the DNA TGCGCCAGCCACCTAGCGAAGAACACAGATACGCAGTATTTT. Translating it yields CASHLAKNTDTQYF.

The chain has TRBV11-2 and TRBJ1-1; D gene uncertain. The CDR3 spans 13 residues. CDR1 is SGHAT, CDR2 FQNNGV, per germline. Trimming pared 3 bases from V and 1 base from J, leaving 6 bases between. The CDR3 here is CASSFLENTEAFF. In nucleotides, the CDR3 is TGTGCCAGCAGCTTCTTAGAGAACACTGAAGCTTTCTTT. Drawing the rest from reference TRBV11-2 and TRBJ1-1, the complete variable domain is EAGVAQSPRYKIIEKRQSVAFWCNPISGHATLYWYQQILGQGPKLLIQFQNNGVVDDSQLPKDRFSAERLKGVDSTLKIQPAKLEDSAVYLCASSFLENTEAFFGQGTRLTVV.

The chain uses TRBV7-8 and TRBJ2-5; 7 positions agree with TRBD1. The CDR3 loop spans 13 amino acids. The V and J ends lost 6 bases and 4 bases, in that order; junction bases with no gene match: 5. Per the germline V gene, CDR1 is SGHVS and CDR2 is FQNEAQ. This chain's CDR3 is CASSQGVRETQYF. CDR3 nucleotide sequence: TGTGCCAGCAGTCAGGGGGTGAGAGAGACCCAGTACTTC.

The chain is built from TRBV4-3 and TRBJ1-1, with TRBD1 identical over 7 bases. Trimming cost V 3 bases and J 5 bases; bases outside gene matches: 6. Germline V gives CDR1 LGHNA, CDR2 YSLEER. The CDR3 runs to 14 residues. CDR3 DNA: TGCGCCAGCAGCCATACAGAGGGGGCTACTGAAGCTTTCTTT. Protein sequence: CASSHTEGATEAFF.

The chain's CDR3 is CASSDRGRLYGYTF. CDR3 nucleotide sequence: TGTGCCAGTAGCGACAGGGGGCGGTTATATGGCTACACCTTC. The V call is TRBV19, the J call TRBJ1-2; TRBD1 matches 10 bases. Trimming cost V 6 bases and J 5 bases; bases outside gene matches: 6. Germline CDR1 is LNHDA and CDR2 is SQIVND (reference sequence). CDR3 size: 14 residues.

The V and J genes are TRBV2 and TRBJ1-2, with D possibly matching TRBD1 (5 bases). Trimming took off 2 bases at V and 7 bases at J, with 20 bases between the two ends. CDR1 is SNHLY, CDR2 FYNNEI, per germline. The CDR3 loop spans 16 amino acids. Written as DNA, the CDR3 is TGTGCCAGCAGTGAAAGGGCGGCAGGGCCCCACCTTGGCTACACCTTC. It encodes CASSERAAGPHLGYTF.

V is TRBV5-1 and J is TRBJ2-1, with a possible D match to TRBD1 (5 bases). The CDR3 has 14 residues. Germline CDR1 is SGHRS and CDR2 is YFSETQ. Trimming shortened V by 5 bases and J by 2 bases, and 11 bases separated the two germline ends. CDR3 sequence (DNA): TGCGCCAGCAGTCGTCAGGGAACCTACAATGAGCAGTTCTTC. It specifies CASSRQGTYNEQFF.

The V call is TRBV6-6, the J call TRBJ2-7; 8 bases match TRBD1. V lost 5 bases and J lost 5; bases outside the gene matches: 5. CDR1 is MNHNY and CDR2 is SVGAGI in the germline V gene (reference sequence). The CDR3 is 13 amino acids. The CDR3 sequence: CASSKTGANEQYF. CDR3 sequence (DNA): TGTGCCAGCAGTAAGACAGGGGCAAACGAGCAGTACTTC.

The V and J genes are TRBV7-8 and TRBJ1-6, with 9 nucleotides matching TRBD1. The CDR3 covers 16 residues. The V gene's germline CDR1 is SGHVS and CDR2 FQNEAQ. The V gene end was trimmed by 3 bases and the J gene end by 9 bases; junction bases not matched to a gene: 9. CDR3 sequence reads: CASSLAGTGRISPLHF. The CDR3 region has the DNA TGTGCCAGCAGCTTGGCCGGGACAGGGAGAATTTCACCCCTCCACTTT.

The J gene is TRBJ1-5, the V gene TRBV19; D ambiguous. Germline values: CDR1 LNHDA, CDR2 SQIVND (reference sequence). CDR3 size: 14 residues. The CDR3: CASGQASRNQPQHF. The CDR3 nucleotides are TGTGCGAGTGGTCAGGCCTCAAGAAATCAGCCCCAGCATTTT.

The chain joins TRBV9 to TRBJ1-1; no definite D call. Germline loops: CDR1 SGDLS, CDR2 YYNGEE. The V end lost 0 bases, the J end lost 1 base, and 10 bases lay between the germline ends. The CDR3 length is 15 residues. The CDR3 protein is CASSVVAPGNTEAFF. Here the CDR3 DNA reads TGTGCCAGCAGCGTAGTAGCCCCTGGGAACACTGAAGCTTTCTTT.

V usage is TRBV11-2 and J usage is TRBJ2-1, with D tentatively TRBD2 (5 bases). V was clipped by 5 bases and J by 5 bases, with 13 bases between them. Germline values: CDR1 SGHAT, CDR2 FQNNGV. This CDR3 has 14 residues. In DNA form, the CDR3 reads TGTGCCAGCAGCCTCCCGGGATCCAACAATGAGCAGTTCTTC. This encodes CASSLPGSNNEQFF.

This chain connects TRBV30 to TRBJ2-7; 9 bases are shared with TRBD1. Germline V gives CDR1 GTSNPN, CDR2 SVGIG (reference sequence). Trimming cost V 3 bases and J 0 bases; bases outside gene matches: 9. The CDR3 extends over 16 amino acids. CDR3 nucleotides: TGTGCCTGGAGGACACAGGGGGACAGGGTCTCCTACGAGCAGTACTTC. Protein sequence: CAWRTQGDRVSYEQYF.

The chain uses TRBV15 and TRBJ1-2; D is unresolved. This CDR3 region has 15 residues. Germline V CDR1 and CDR2: LNHNV, YYDKDF (reference sequence). Trimming removed 0 bases at V and 0 bases at J, with 8 bases between. In DNA, the CDR3 is TGTGCCACCAGCAGAGATCTAACTGCTAACTATGGCTACACCTTC. Translated: CATSRDLTANYGYTF.

This clone has only a few counts. One end of the junction is discordant with germline, which a read error may explain. This rearrangement joins TRBV7-7 to TRBJ2-5; D might be TRBD2 (6 bases). The assigned J gene may be wrong: the sequence end matches TRBJ2-7 better. CDR1 is SSHAT, CDR2 FNYEAQ, per germline (reference sequence). The CDR3 runs 13 residues. The CDR3 protein is CASSPGLHYEQYF. As DNA, the CDR3 is TGTGCTAGCAGCCCCGGACTACACTACGAGCAGTACTTC.

The gene calls are TRBV5-1 and TRBJ1-1; D possibly corresponds to TRBD1 (5 bases). This CDR3 has 15 amino acids. The V gene's germline CDR1 is SGHRS and CDR2 YFSETQ. The V and J ends lost 2 bases and 5 bases respectively, with 16 bases between them. As DNA, the CDR3 is TGCGCCAGCAGCTTCAAGCAGGGCGGAGGGACTGAAGCTTTCTTT. It codes for CASSFKQGGGTEAFF.

This chain joins TRBV10-3 and TRBJ1-2; possible D gene TRBD1, 6 bases. The CDR3 has 17 amino acids. Between the trimmed V and J ends, which lost 4 bases and 3 bases, there was a span of 21 bases. Per germline, CDR1 ENHRY and CDR2 SYGVKD. CDR3 region: CAISGPRTAISYYGYTF. Written as DNA, the CDR3 is TGTGCCATCAGTGGGCCAAGGACAGCGATCTCCTACTATGGCTACACCTTC.

In its sample, this clone was seen once. The chain combines TRBV19 with TRBJ2-3; TRBD2 matches 11 bases. From germline, CDR1 is LNHDA and CDR2 SQIVND (reference sequence). V shed 5 bases and J 2 bases; nucleotides not matched to a gene: 6. This CDR3 comprises 16 residues. CDR3 region: CASSPRLAGYTDTQYF. The CDR3 DNA is TGTGCCAGTAGTCCTAGACTAGCGGGGTACACAGATACGCAGTATTTT.

The gene calls are TRBV11-2 and TRBJ1-2; D unresolved. The germline V gene encodes CDR1 SGHAT and CDR2 FQNNGV. The CDR3 has 14 residues. V was trimmed by 3 bases and J by 5 bases, leaving 13 bases between them. The CDR3 is CASSLGSSGYGYTF. The CDR3 DNA reads TGTGCCAGCAGCTTGGGCTCCTCTGGATATGGCTACACCTTC.

This clone was seen once. V is TRBV11-3 and J is TRBJ2-7; 8 positions match TRBD1. V was pared by 6 bases and J by 7 bases, with 8 bases of the junction left unmatched. Germline assignment: CDR1 SGHNT and CDR2 YENEEA. This CDR3 comprises 13 residues. The CDR3 region has the DNA TGTGCCAGCAGTCGGACAGGGTTGGGTGAGCAGTACTTC. It specifies CASSRTGLGEQYF.

This clone was seen a handful of times. The chain is built from TRBV6-5 and TRBJ1-5, with D tentatively TRBD1 (5 bases). Trimming removed 0 bases from V and 7 bases from J, with 13 bases in between. Germline V gives CDR1 MNHEY, CDR2 SVGAGI. There are 15 residues in the CDR3. The CDR3 DNA reads TGTGCCAGCAGTTACTCAGGACAAGGAGGGCAGCCCCAGCATTTT. It encodes CASSYSGQGGQPQHF.